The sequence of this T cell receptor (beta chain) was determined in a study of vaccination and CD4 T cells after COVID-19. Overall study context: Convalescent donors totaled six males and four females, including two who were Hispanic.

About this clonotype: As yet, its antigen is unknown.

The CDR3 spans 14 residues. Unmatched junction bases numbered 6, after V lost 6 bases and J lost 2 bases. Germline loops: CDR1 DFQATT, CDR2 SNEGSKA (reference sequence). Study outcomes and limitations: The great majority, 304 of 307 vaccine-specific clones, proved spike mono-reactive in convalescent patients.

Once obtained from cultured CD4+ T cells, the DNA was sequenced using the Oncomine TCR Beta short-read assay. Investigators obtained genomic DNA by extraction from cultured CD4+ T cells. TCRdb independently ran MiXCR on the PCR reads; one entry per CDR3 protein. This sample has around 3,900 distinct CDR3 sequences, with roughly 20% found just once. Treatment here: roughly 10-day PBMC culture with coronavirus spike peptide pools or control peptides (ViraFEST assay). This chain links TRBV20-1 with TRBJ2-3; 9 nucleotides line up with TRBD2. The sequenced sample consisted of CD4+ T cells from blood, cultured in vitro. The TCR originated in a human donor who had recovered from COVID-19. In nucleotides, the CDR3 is TGCAGTGCGTCTAGCGGGGCTAACACAGATACGCAGTATTTT. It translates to CSASSGANTDTQYF.